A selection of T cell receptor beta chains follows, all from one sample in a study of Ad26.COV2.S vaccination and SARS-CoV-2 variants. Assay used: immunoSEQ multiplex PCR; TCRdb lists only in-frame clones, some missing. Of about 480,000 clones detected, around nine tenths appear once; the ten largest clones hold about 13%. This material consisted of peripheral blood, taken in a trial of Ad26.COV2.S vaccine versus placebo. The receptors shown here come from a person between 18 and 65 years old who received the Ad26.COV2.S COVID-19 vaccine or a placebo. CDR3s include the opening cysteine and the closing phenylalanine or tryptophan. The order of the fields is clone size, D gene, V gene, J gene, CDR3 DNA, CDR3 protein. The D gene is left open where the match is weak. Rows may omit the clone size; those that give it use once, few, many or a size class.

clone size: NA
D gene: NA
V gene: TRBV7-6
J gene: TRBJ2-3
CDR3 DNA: TGTGCCAGCAGCCAAGGGACGGCCGGGGTGGGGCAGTATTTT
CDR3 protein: CASSQGTAGVGQYF

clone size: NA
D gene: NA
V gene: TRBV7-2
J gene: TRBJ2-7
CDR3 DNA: TGTGCCAGCAGCCGCCCCCCTAGATCCGAGCAGTACTTC
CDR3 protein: CASSRPPRSEQYF

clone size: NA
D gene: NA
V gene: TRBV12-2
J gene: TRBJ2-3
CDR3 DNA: TGTGCAAGTCGCTTACAAGAGCCCCCGGCAGATACGCAGTATTTT
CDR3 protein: CASRLQEPPADTQYF

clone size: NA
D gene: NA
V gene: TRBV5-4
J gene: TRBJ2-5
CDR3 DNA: TGTGCCAGCAGCTTGGATTGGACCCAAGAGACCCAGTACTTC
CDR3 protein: CASSLDWTQETQYF

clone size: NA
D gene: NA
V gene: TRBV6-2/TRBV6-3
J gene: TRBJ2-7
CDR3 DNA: TGTGCCAGCAGTAGGCCCTTGGGCGGACTGTACTTC
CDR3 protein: CASSRPLGGLYF

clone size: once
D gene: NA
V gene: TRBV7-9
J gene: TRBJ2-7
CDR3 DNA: TGTGCCAGCAGCCCCCGCTTGGGTTCCGGCTCCTACGAGCAGTACTTC
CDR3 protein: CASSPRLGSGSYEQYF

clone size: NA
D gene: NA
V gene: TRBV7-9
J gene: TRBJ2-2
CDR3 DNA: TGTGCCAGCAGCTTAGGGGGATCCACCGGGGAGCTGTTTTTT
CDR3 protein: CASSLGGSTGELFF

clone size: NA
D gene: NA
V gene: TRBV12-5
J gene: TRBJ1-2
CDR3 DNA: TGTGCTAGTGGTTTGACCGGCAGAGGTGGCTACACCTTC
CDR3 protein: CASGLTGRGGYTF

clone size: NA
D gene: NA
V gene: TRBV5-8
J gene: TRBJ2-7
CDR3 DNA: TGTGCCAGCAGCTTGGGGACACTTAGCTCCTACGAGCAGTACTTC
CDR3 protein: CASSLGTLSSYEQYF

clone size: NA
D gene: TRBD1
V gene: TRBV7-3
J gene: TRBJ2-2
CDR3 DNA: TGTGCCAGCAGCCGGGACAGGGGGAGAACCGGGGAGCTGTTTTTT
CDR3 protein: CASSRDRGRTGELFF